This TCR beta chain was found in a study of beta chain features in type 1 diabetes. Study overall: The patient and healthy donor groups were comparable for age, gender and cell yields. Study outcomes and limitations: Shortening that was moderate but significant affected the TCRB CDR3s of Type 1 diabetes patients in all four CD4+ subsets. The question left open here concerned HLA type influencing TCRB rearrangement.

This CDR3 comprises 15 residues. Germline-derived CDR1 and CDR2 are SGHTA and FQGNSA. Trimming removed 2 bases at V and 1 base at J, with 11 bases between. The sample holds a few counts of this clone. The antigen remains undetermined. The investigators reverse transcribed all of the isolated RNA, so they sequenced expressed TCRB transcripts. Only in-frame clones appear in the TCRdb table, and some are missing; sequencing was by immunoSEQ multiplex PCR. Found here are 120,000 or so clones, about 16% of them singletons; the top ten hold around 2.5%. This chain connects TRBV7-2 to TRBJ2-5; perhaps TRBD1 as D (5 bases). This sequence originates from a man aged 30 to 45 with type 1 diabetes. Sequencing used central memory CD4+ T cells from blood. The CDR3 reads CASSLRGSSQETQYF. The CDR3 DNA reads TGTGCCAGCAGCTTAAGGGGCAGCAGCCAAGAGACCCAGTACTTC.